This T cell receptor (beta chain) derives from a study of OX40 agonist ivuxolimab in advanced cancers. On the study more broadly: Patients received the agonistic anti-OX40 (CD134) antibody ivuxolimab.

The CDR3 consists of 17 residues. CDR1 and CDR2 (germline): LNHDA, SQIVND (reference sequence). V was shortened by 0 bases and J by 10 bases, with 19 bases between the two germline ends. Produced via immunoSEQ multiplex PCR; TCRdb's table is partial and in-frame only. The data contain about 7,200 clones, 65% to 75% of them seen just once; the ten biggest clones take up more than 20%. The rearrangement links TRBV19 to TRBJ1-6, with D perhaps matching TRBD1 (6 bases). The material sequenced was CD4+ or CD8+ T cells sorted from blood, taken in a trial of the OX40 agonist ivuxolimab. This TCR was sampled from an adult with an advanced solid tumor such as melanoma, head and neck, liver or kidney cancer. The CDR3 is CASSIDRGWDIKSPLHF. The CDR3 DNA follows: TGTGCCAGTAGTATAGATCGGGGGTGGGACATAAAGTCACCCCTCCACTTT.